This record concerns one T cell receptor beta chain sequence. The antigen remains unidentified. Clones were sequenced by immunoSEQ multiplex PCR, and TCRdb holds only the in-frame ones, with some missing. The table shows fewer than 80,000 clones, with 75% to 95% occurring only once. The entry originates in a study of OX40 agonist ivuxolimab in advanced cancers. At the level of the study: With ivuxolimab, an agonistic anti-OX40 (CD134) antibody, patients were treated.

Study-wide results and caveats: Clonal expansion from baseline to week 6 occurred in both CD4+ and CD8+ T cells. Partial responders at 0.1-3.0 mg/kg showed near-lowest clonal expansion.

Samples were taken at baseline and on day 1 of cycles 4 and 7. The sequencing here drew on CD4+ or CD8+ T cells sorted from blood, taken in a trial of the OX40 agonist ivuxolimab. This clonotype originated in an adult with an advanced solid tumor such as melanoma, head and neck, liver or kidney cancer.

DNA for the CDR3: TGTGCCAGCAGCTCAATTTGGACGGCTCAAGAGACCCAGTACTTC. Translating it yields CASSSIWTAQETQYF. This chain connects TRBV7-2 to TRBJ2-5; D remains unclear. V was pared by 4 bases and J by 2 bases, with 14 bases between. CDR3 size: 15 residues. Germline CDR1 reads SGHTA; CDR2 reads FQGNSA.